This T cell receptor (beta chain) was sequenced in a study of early T cells in non-severe SARS-CoV-2 infection. Study-level findings and limits: VDJdb matching skewed toward anti-spike CD8 responses, missing private and CD4 specificities.

V was clipped by 3 bases and J by 4 bases, with 12 bases between them. CDR1 is DFQATT, CDR2 SNEGSKA, per germline (reference sequence). The length of the CDR3 is 13 residues. MiXCR, applied by TCRdb to the 5' RACE reads, yields one record per CDR3 protein. The sample holds around 40,000 distinct CDR3 sequences; roughly 5.7% are singletons and the top ten take 5.9%. This clonotype was counted a few times. What it binds is not known. The chain is built from TRBV20-1 and TRBJ2-5, with D possibly being TRBD2 (5 bases). Input material: whole blood. The sequence came from an adult who was a healthcare worker with PCR-confirmed SARS-CoV-2 infection or an uninfected control (not recorded which). The CDR3 DNA sequence: TGCAGTGCTAGTAGCGTACTATTAGAGACCCAGTACTTC. Encoded protein: CSASSVLLETQYF.